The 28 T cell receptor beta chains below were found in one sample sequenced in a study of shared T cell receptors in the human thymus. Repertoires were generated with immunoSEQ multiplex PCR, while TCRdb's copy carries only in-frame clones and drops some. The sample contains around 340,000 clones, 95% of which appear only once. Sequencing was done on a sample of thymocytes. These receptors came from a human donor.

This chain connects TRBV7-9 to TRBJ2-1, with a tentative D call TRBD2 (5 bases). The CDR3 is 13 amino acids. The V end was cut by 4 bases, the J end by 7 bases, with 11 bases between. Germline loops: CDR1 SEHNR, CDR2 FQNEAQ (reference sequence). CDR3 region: CASSSDSGNEQFF. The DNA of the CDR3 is TGTGCCAGCAGCTCGGACTCGGGGAATGAGCAGTTCTTC.

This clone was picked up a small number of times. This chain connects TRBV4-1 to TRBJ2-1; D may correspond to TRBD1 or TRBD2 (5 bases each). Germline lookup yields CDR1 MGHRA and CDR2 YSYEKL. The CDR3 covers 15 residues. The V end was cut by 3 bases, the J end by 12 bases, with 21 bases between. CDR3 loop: CASSHPSLIGTGQFF. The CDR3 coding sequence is TGCGCCAGCAGCCATCCCTCATTAATAGGGACGGGGCAGTTCTTC.

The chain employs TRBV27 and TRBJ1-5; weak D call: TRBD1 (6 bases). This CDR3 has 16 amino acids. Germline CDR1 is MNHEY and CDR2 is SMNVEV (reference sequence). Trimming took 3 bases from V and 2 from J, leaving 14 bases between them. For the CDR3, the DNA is TGTGCCAGCAGTTTGGGGGCAGCCTGGGGCAATCAGCCCCAGCATTTT. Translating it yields CASSLGAAWGNQPQHF.

CDR3 sequence: CAVRTASTDTQYF. The CDR3 DNA follows: TGTGCCGTTAGGACCGCTAGCACAGATACGCAGTATTTT. The chain joins TRBV6-6 to TRBJ2-3; D ambiguous. This CDR3 has 13 amino acids. Trimming cost V 11 bases and J 0 bases, with 12 bases left between them. Germline loops: CDR1 MNHNY, CDR2 SVGAGI (reference sequence).

CDR3: CASSLPGVGDTIYF. CDR3 DNA sequence: TGTGCCAGCAGTTTACCCGGGGTCGGTGACACCATATATTTT. The chain joins TRBV27 to TRBJ1-3; the D is unclear. The V gene lost 2 bases and the J gene lost 8 bases, with 13 bases spanning the gap. The CDR3 has 14 amino acids. Per germline, CDR1 MNHEY and CDR2 SMNVEV (reference sequence).

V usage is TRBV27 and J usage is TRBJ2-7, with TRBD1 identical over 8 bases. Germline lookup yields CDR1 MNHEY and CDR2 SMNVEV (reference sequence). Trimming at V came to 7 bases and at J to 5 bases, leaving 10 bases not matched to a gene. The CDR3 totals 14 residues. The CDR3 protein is CASTPRDRGHEQYF. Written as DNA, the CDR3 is TGTGCCAGCACCCCCAGAGACAGGGGCCACGAGCAGTACTTC.

CDR3 sequence reads: CASSGDRADTQYF. CDR3 nucleotides: TGCGCCAGCAGTGGGGACCGGGCAGATACGCAGTATTTT. This chain connects TRBV10-1 to TRBJ2-3; D might be TRBD1 or TRBD2, each matching 5 bases. The CDR3 runs to 13 residues. CDR1 is WNHNN, CDR2 SYGVQD, per germline (reference sequence). Trimming shortened V by 4 bases and J by 4 bases, and 9 bases separated the two germline ends.

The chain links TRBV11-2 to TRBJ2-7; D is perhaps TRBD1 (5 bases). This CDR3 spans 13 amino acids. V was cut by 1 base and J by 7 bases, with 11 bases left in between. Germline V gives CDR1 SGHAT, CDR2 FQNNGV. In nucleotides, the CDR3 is TGTGCCAGCAGCTTAGGGGGCTACGGTGAGCAGTACTTC. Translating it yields CASSLGGYGEQYF.

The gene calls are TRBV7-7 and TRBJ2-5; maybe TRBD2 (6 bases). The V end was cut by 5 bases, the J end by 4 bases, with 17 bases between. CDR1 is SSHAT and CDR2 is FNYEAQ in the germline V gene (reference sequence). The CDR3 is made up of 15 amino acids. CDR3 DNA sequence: TGTGCCAGCAGCGCGGCCGGGGAGGCCGGAGAGACCCAGTACTTC. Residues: CASSAAGEAGETQYF.

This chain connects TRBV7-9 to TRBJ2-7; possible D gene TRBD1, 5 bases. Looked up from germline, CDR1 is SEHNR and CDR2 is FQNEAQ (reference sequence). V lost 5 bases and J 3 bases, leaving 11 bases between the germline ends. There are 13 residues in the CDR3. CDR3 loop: CASSPSGCYEQYF. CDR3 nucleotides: TGTGCCAGCAGCCCATCAGGGTGCTACGAGCAGTACTTC.

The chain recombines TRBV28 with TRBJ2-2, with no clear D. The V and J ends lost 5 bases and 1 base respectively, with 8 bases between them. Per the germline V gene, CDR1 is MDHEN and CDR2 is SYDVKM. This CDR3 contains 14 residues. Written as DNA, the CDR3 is TGTGCCAGCAGTACAAAACAGAACACCGGGGAGCTGTTTTTT. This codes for CASSTKQNTGELFF.

The CDR3 DNA follows: TGTGCCAGCAGCCCCGGCCCGTTGGGGGGCGCGCAGTTCTTC. This translates into CASSPGPLGGAQFF. The rearrangement links TRBV7-9 to TRBJ2-1, with D perhaps matching TRBD1 or TRBD2 (6 bases each). V lost 5 bases and J 12 bases, leaving 20 bases between the germline ends. CDR1 and CDR2 (germline): SEHNR, FQNEAQ (reference sequence). This CDR3 spans 14 amino acids.

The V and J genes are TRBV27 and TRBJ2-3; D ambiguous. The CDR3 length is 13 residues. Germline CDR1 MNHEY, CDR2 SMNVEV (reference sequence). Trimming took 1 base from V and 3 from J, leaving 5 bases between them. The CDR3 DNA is TGTGCCAGCAGTTTATGGGGTACAGATACGCAGTATTTT. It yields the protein CASSLWGTDTQYF.

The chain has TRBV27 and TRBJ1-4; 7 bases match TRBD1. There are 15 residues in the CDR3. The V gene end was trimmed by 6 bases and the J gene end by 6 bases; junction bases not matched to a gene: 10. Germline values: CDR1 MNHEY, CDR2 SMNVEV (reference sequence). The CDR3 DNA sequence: TGTGCCAGCAGCTTAGCAGACAGGGAGGATGAAAAACTGTTTTTT. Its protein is CASSLADREDEKLFF. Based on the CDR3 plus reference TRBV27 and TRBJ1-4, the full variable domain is EAQVTQNPRYLITVTGKKLTVTCSQNMNHEYMSWYRQDPGLGLRQIYYSMNVEVTDKGDVPEGYKVSRKEKRNFPLILESPSPNQTSLYFCASSLADREDEKLFFGSGTQLSVL.

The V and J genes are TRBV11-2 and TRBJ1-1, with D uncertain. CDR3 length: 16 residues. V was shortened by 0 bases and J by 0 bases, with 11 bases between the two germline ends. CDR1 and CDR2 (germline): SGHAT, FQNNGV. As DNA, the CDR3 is TGTGCCAGCAGCTTAGATTGGGCGGCAGTGAACACTGAAGCTTTCTTT. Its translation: CASSLDWAAVNTEAFF.

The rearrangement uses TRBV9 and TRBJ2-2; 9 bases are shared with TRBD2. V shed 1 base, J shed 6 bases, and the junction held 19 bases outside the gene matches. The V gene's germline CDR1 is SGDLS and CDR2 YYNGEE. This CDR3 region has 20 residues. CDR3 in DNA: TGTGCCAGCAGCGTAAGCCCCTTCGGTAGCGGGAGAAGTCGGTCCGGGGAGCTGTTTTTT. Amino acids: CASSVSPFGSGRSRSGELFF.

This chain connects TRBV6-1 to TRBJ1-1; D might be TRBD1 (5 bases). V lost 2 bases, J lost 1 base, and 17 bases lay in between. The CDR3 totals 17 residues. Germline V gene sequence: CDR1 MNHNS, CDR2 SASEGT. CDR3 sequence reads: CASSELGTADSNTEAFF. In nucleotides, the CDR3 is TGTGCCAGCAGTGAATTGGGGACGGCGGATTCGAACACTGAAGCTTTCTTT.

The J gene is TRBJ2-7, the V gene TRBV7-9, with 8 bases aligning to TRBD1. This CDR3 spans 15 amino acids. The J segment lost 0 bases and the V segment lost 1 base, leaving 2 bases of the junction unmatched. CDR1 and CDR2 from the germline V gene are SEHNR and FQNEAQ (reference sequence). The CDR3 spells CASSLGDRSSYEQYF. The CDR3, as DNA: TGTGCCAGCAGCTTAGGGGACAGGAGCTCCTACGAGCAGTACTTC. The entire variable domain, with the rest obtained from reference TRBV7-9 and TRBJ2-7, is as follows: DTGVSQNPRHKITKRGQNVTFRCDPISEHNRLYWYRQTLGQGPEFLTYFQNEAQLEKSRLLSDRFSAERPKGSFSTLEIQRTEQGDSAMYLCASSLGDRSSYEQYFGPGTRLTVT.

CDR3 loop: CASSFRVPYEQYF. The CDR3 nucleotides read TGTGCCAGCAGCTTTAGGGTGCCCTACGAGCAGTACTTC. The rearrangement links TRBV5-5 to TRBJ2-7; D gene uncertain. V gave up 2 bases and J gave up 2 bases, with 8 bases separating them. This CDR3 has 13 residues. Germline values: CDR1 SGHKS, CDR2 YYEKEE (reference sequence).

The CDR3 region is CASSSTSGRRHEQYF. In DNA, the CDR3 is TGTGCCAGCAGTTCAACTAGCGGGAGGCGCCACGAGCAGTACTTC. The chain has TRBV7-2 and TRBJ2-7; 12 bases are a match to TRBD2. Trimming removed 6 bases from V and 5 bases from J; junction bases left unmatched: 8. This CDR3 contains 15 residues. The germline gives CDR1 SGHTA, CDR2 FQGNSA.

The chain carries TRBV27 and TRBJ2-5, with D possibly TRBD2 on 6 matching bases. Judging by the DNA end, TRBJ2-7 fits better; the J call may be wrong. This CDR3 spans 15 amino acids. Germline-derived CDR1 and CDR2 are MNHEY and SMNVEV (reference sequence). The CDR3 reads CASSLDDGGGYEQYF. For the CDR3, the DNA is TGTGCCAGCAGTTTGGATGACGGGGGAGGCTACGAGCAGTACTTC.

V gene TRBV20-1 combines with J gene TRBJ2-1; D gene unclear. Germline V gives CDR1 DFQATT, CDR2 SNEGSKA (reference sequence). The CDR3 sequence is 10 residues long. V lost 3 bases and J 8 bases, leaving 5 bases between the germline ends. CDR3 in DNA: TGCAGTGCTAGGGTTCATGAGCAGTTCTTC. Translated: CSARVHEQFF.

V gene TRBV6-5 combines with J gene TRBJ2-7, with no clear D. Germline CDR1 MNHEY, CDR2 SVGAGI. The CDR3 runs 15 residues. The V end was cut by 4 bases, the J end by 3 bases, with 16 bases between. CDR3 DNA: TGTGCCAGCAGTTCCCGGAACGGACCGAACTACGAGCAGTACTTC. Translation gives CASSSRNGPNYEQYF.

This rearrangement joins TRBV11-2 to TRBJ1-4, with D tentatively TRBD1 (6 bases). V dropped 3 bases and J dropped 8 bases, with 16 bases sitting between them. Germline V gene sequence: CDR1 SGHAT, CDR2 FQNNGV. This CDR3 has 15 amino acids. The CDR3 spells CASSFFVQGGEKLFF. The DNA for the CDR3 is TGTGCCAGCAGCTTCTTTGTACAGGGAGGAGAAAAACTGTTTTTT.

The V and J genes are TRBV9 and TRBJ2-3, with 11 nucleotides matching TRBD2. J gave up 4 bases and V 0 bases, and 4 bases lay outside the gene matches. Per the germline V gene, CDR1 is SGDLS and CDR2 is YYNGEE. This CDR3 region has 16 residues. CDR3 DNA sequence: TGTGCCAGCAGCGTAGTTCTAGCGGGAGGCCCAGATACGCAGTATTTT. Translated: CASSVVLAGGPDTQYF.

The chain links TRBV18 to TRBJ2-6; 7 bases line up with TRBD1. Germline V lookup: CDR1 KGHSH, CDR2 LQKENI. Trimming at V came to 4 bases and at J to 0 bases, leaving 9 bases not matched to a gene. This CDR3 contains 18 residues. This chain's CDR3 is CASSRGQKMPSGANVLTF. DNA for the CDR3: TGTGCCAGCTCACGGGGACAGAAAATGCCCTCTGGGGCCAACGTCCTGACTTTC.

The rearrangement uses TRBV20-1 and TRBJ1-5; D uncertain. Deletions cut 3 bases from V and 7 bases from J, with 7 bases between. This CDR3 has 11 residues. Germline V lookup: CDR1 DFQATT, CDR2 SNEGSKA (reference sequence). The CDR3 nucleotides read TGCAGTGCTAGGGGTCGGCAGCCCCAGCATTTT. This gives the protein CSARGRQPQHF.

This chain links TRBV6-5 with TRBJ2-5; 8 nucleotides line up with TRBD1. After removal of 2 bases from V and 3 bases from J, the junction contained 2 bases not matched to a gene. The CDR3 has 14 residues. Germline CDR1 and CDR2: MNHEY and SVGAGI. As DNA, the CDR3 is TGTGCCAGCAGTTACCAGGGGGCTGAAGAGACCCAGTACTTC. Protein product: CASSYQGAEETQYF.